The 14 T cell receptor beta chains below come from one sample, sequenced in a study of T cell changes during pregnancy in multiple sclerosis. Assay: immunoSEQ multiplex PCR; the TCRdb copy retains only in-frame clones and omits some. The sample includes about 120,000 clones, about 93% seen only once; the top ten take approximately 5.8%. The material was peripheral blood, obtained before pregnancy. All receptors derive from a female donor with multiple sclerosis, enrolled in a pregnancy study.

The rearrangement joins TRBV28 to TRBJ2-1; 10 bases are shared with TRBD2. The germline V gene encodes CDR1 MDHEN and CDR2 SYDVKM. With 11 bases clipped from V and 2 bases from J, the junction kept 6 bases outside the gene matches. The CDR3 is 14 residues long. In DNA, the CDR3 is TGTGCCGGCAAGACTAGCGGGCCCTACAATGAGCAGTTCTTC. It encodes CAGKTSGPYNEQFF.

This chain joins TRBV7-8 and TRBJ2-7, with 10 nucleotides matching TRBD1. CDR3 length: 15 amino acids. The V gene's germline CDR1 is SGHVS and CDR2 FQNEAQ. V shed 5 bases, J shed 3 bases, and the junction held 7 bases outside the gene matches. CDR3 bases: TGTGCCAGCAGCCCCTATGACAGGGGGCTCTACGAGCAGTACTTC. Its translation: CASSPYDRGLYEQYF.

V is TRBV30 and J is TRBJ1-2, with a weak D call TRBD1 (6 bases). The V gene lost 7 bases and the J gene lost 6 bases, with 12 bases spanning the gap. CDR3 length: 11 residues. Per the germline V gene, CDR1 is GTSNPN and CDR2 is SVGIG (reference sequence). The CDR3 DNA is TGTGCCTTAGGGCAGGGGCATGGCTACACCTTC. It yields the protein CALGQGHGYTF.

A note on this clone: The sample holds other DNA sequences that translate to the same CDR3. The J gene is TRBJ1-1, the V gene TRBV5-1; 7 nucleotides match TRBD1. The CDR3 extends over 13 amino acids. V lost 4 bases and J lost 6; bases outside the gene matches: 6. CDR1 is SGHRS, CDR2 YFSETQ, per germline. Written as DNA, the CDR3 is TGCGCCAGCAGCGTGAGACAGGGCTCTGAAGCTTTCTTT. Its protein product is CASSVRQGSEAFF.

The chain employs TRBV9 and TRBJ1-1; D remains unclear. The CDR3 runs 14 residues. Between the trimmed V and J ends, which lost 4 bases and 0 bases, there was a span of 10 bases. CDR1 is SGDLS, CDR2 YYNGEE, per germline. The CDR3 DNA reads as TGTGCCAGCAGCTCCAACTCCTTGAACACTGAAGCTTTCTTT. Protein sequence: CASSSNSLNTEAFF.

The V gene is TRBV5-1, the J gene TRBJ2-1; possibly TRBD2 for D (6 bases). Trimming pared 7 bases from V and 5 bases from J, leaving 19 bases between. The germline gives CDR1 SGHRS, CDR2 YFSETQ. This CDR3 has 15 residues. The CDR3 sequence is CASRRIGGADNEQFF. The CDR3 coding sequence is TGCGCCAGCCGTCGAATAGGAGGGGCGGACAATGAGCAGTTCTTC.

V is TRBV6-1 and J is TRBJ1-1; D unclear. CDR1 is MNHNS, CDR2 SASEGT, per germline. The CDR3 is 15 amino acids. V lost 6 bases, J lost 3 bases, and 17 bases lay in between. This CDR3 reads CASRPAPREYTEAFF. Written as DNA, the CDR3 is TGTGCCAGCAGACCAGCCCCGAGGGAGTACACTGAAGCTTTCTTT.

The V call is TRBV29-1, the J call TRBJ2-7, with a possible D match to TRBD1 (5 bases). The ends were cut back, 6 bases at V and 4 bases at J, with 10 bases in the middle. The germline CDR1 and CDR2 sequences are SQVTM and ANQGSEA. The CDR3 has 11 amino acids. DNA for the CDR3: TGCAGCGTCCATCAGGGTTACGAGCAGTACTTC. Its protein product is CSVHQGYEQYF.

This chain joins TRBV4-1 and TRBJ1-5, with D uncertain. The CDR3 covers 15 residues. Germline assignment: CDR1 MGHRA and CDR2 YSYEKL. The ends were cut back, 7 bases at V and 0 bases at J, with 13 bases in the middle. This CDR3 reads CASILYKVSNQPQHF. CDR3 nucleotide sequence: TGCGCCAGCATCTTATACAAAGTTAGCAATCAGCCCCAGCATTTT.

The chain has TRBV10-3 and TRBJ2-5; 8 bases are a match to TRBD2. Germline CDR1 ENHRY, CDR2 SYGVKD. The junction had 3 bases not matched to a gene; V was cut back by 2 bases and J by 1 base. The CDR3 covers 15 residues. The CDR3 spells CAISEIAGTQETQYF. CDR3 nucleotides: TGTGCCATCAGTGAGATAGCGGGGACCCAAGAGACCCAGTACTTC.

This clone occurred once. The genes are TRBV11-3 and TRBJ1-1; 7 nucleotides agree with TRBD1. The CDR3 is 14 residues long. Losses at the gene ends were 5 bases for V and 4 bases for J; bases not matched to a gene: 7. The germline V gene has CDR1 SGHNT and CDR2 YENEEA. The CDR3 here is CASSASGGGTEAFF. The CDR3 coding sequence is TGTGCCAGCAGCGCATCAGGGGGAGGCACTGAAGCTTTCTTT.

The chain couples TRBV11-3 to TRBJ2-5; perhaps TRBD1 as D (6 bases). Between the trimmed V and J ends, which lost 4 bases and 5 bases, there was a span of 20 bases. This CDR3 region has 16 residues. Germline V CDR1 and CDR2: SGHNT, YENEEA. The CDR3, as DNA: TGTGCCAGCAGCTCAGCAACACAGGGAACGGGGGAGACCCAGTACTTC. This gives the protein CASSSATQGTGETQYF.

The chain uses TRBV27 and TRBJ1-6; D is perhaps TRBD1 (5 bases). V gave up 7 bases and J gave up 7 bases, with 14 bases separating them. This CDR3 comprises 14 residues. Germline V gene data show CDR1 as MNHEY and CDR2 as SMNVEV (reference sequence). The CDR3 loop is CASTYAGENSPLHF. The CDR3, as DNA: TGTGCCAGCACTTACGCGGGGGAGAATTCACCCCTCCACTTT.

There are a few counts of this clone. The rearrangement links TRBV11-2 to TRBJ1-2; TRBD1 matches at 9 bases. J gave up 5 bases and V 5 bases, and 12 bases lay outside the gene matches. The CDR3 covers 16 residues. Germline V gene sequence: CDR1 SGHAT, CDR2 FQNNGV. The CDR3 DNA reads TGTGCCAGCAGCCCCTATCAGGGACAGGGATCTTATGGCTACACCTTC. Translating gives CASSPYQGQGSYGYTF.